This T cell receptor beta chain was sequenced for a study of blood T cell repertoires in COVID-19. Clones were sequenced by immunoSEQ multiplex PCR, and TCRdb holds only the in-frame ones, with some missing. Altogether 250,000 to 350,000 clones are present, roughly 90% being singletons, with the ten largest covering more than 3%. The sequenced material came from peripheral blood. The receptor comes from a woman aged 45-65 years with active or convalescent COVID-19.

In DNA form, the CDR3 reads TGTGCCAGCAGCCCGTTTAGCGGGCCCTACAATGAGCAGTTCTTC. This translates into CASSPFSGPYNEQFF. V usage is TRBV7-2 and J usage is TRBJ2-1, with 7 positions matching TRBD2. After removal of 5 bases from V and 2 bases from J, the junction contained 6 bases not matched to a gene. Germline V CDR1 and CDR2: SGHTA, FQGNSA. The CDR3 runs to 15 residues.